This T cell receptor (beta chain) appears in the sequencing data of a study of T cell responses to AZD1222 COVID-19 vaccine. The CDR3 runs 14 residues. V lost 1 base and J lost 7; bases outside the gene matches: 3. Germline V gene data show CDR1 as LGHDT and CDR2 as YNNKEL (reference sequence). Study results and limitations: A mostly white British donor set with more females was recruited, and clonal diversity was possibly underestimated. Repertoires were sampled only after the peak T cell response. A reported finding is that nearly half of spike-specific TCRs target unmutated variant regions. At 160-218 and 743-854, vaccine-associated CD4 TCRs were dominant, and they spanned spike.

To note about this clone: Its antigen is undetermined.

Some clones are missing from TCRdb's copy, which holds only in-frame ones; the method was immunoSEQ multiplex PCR. The sample includes 100,000 or so clones, approximately 87% of them seen just once. The origin of this receptor is an adult in good health. Sequenced here: peripheral blood, sampled on day 0 of AZD1222 vaccination. The genes are TRBV3-1 (or the pseudogene TRBV3-2) and TRBJ1-4; 7 bases are a match to TRBD1. CDR3 coding DNA: TGTGCCAGCAGCCAAGCAGGGGGGGGTGAAAAACTGTTTTTT. Translated: CASSQAGGGEKLFF.